This TCR beta chain was profiled in a study of T cells in Graves' hyperthyroidism and ophthalmopathy. The TCR beta CDR3 regions underwent amplification using RNA transcripts as the source. In the first-round RT-PCR of the TCR CDR3, the HTBI primer set was used. TCRdb processed the multiplex PCR reads anew with MiXCR; each CDR3 protein has one entry. The data contain about 380,000 distinct CDR3 sequences, approximately 14% of them singletons. Specimen: blood. This sequence originates from a woman between 25 and 40 years old with Graves' ophthalmopathy.

CDR3 coding DNA: TGTGCCAGCACCGAAGGAGGCGGGGTTGGTGCAGATACGCAGTATTTT. It codes for CASTEGGGVGADTQYF. The chain couples TRBV6-2 or TRBV6-3 to TRBJ2-3; TRBD2 might be the D (6 bases). V lost 7 bases and J lost 4, with 21 bases in between. Per germline, CDR1 MNHEY and CDR2 SVGEGT. The CDR3 is 16 amino acids.